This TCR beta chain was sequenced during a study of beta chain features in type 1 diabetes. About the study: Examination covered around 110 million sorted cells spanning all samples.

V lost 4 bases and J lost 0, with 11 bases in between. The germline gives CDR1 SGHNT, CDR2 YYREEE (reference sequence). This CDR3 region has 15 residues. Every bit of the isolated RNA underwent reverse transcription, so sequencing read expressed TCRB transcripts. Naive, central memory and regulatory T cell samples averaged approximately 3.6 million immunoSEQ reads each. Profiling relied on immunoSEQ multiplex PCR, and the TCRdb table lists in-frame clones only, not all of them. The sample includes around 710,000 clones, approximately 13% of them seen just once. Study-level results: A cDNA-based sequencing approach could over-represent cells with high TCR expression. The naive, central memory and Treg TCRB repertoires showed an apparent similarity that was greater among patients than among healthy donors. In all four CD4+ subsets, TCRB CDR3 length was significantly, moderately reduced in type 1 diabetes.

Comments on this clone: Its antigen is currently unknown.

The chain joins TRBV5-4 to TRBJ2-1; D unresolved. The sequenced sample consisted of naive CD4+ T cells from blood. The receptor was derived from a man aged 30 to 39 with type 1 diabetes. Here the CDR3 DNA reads TGTGCCAGCAGCATAGCTCCTGGCTCCTACAATGAGCAGTTCTTC. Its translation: CASSIAPGSYNEQFF.